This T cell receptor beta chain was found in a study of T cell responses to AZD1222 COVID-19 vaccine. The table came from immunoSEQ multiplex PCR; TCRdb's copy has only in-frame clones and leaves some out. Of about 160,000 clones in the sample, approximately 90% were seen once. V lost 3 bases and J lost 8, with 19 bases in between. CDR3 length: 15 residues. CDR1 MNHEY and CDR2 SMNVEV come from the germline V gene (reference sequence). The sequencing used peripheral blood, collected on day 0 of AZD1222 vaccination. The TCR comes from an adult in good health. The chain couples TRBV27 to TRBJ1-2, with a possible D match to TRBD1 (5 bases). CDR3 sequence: CASSFSSIGNRGYTF. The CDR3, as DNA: TGTGCCAGCAGTTTCTCGTCAATAGGGAACAGGGGCTACACCTTC.